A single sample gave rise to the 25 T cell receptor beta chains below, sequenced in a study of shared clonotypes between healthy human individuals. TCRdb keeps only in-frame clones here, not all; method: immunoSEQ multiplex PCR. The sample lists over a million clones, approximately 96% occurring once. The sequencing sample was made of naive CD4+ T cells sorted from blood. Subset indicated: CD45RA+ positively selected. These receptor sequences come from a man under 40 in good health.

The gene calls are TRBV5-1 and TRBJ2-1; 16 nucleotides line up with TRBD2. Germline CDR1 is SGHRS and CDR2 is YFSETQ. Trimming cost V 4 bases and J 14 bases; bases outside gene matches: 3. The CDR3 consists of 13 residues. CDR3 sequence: CASSGTSGRVEFF. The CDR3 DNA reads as TGCGCCAGCAGCGGGACTAGCGGGAGGGTTGAGTTCTTC.

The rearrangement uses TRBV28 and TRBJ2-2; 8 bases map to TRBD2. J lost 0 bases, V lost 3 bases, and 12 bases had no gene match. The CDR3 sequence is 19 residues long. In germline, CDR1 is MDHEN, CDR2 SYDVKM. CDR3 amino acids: CASSFPPRASGSNTGELFF. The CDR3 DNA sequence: TGTGCCAGCAGTTTCCCTCCCCGGGCTAGCGGGTCGAACACCGGGGAGCTGTTTTTT.

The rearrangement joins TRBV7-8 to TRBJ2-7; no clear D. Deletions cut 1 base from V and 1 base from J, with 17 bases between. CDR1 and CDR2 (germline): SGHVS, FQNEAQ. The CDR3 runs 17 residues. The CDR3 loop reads CASSLGLGPATSYEQYF. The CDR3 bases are TGTGCCAGCAGCTTAGGGCTAGGGCCAGCAACTTCCTACGAGCAGTACTTC.

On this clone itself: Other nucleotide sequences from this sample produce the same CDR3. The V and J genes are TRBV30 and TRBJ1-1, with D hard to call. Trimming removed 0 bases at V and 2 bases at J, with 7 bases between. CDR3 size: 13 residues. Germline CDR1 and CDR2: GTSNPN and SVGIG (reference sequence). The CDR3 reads CAWSVRGNTEAFF. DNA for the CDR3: TGTGCCTGGAGTGTCCGGGGAAACACTGAAGCTTTCTTT.

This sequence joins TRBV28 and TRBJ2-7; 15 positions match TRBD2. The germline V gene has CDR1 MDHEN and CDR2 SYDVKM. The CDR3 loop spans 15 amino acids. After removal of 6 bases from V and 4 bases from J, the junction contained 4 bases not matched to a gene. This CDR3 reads CASSAGTSGRYEQYF. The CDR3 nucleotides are TGTGCCAGCAGCGCCGGGACTAGCGGGAGGTACGAGCAGTACTTC. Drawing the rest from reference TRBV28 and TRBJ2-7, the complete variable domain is DVKVTQSSRYLVKRTGEKVFLECVQDMDHENMFWYRQDPGLGLRLIYFSYDVKMKEKGDIPEGYSVSREKKERFSLILESASTNQTSMYLCASSAGTSGRYEQYFGPGTRLTVT.

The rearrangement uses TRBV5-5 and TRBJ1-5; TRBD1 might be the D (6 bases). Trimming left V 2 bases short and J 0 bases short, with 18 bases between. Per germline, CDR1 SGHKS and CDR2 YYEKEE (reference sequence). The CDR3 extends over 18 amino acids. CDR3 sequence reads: CASSLSPDRDSSNQPQHF. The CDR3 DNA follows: TGTGCCAGCAGCTTAAGCCCGGACAGAGACTCTAGCAATCAGCCCCAGCATTTT.

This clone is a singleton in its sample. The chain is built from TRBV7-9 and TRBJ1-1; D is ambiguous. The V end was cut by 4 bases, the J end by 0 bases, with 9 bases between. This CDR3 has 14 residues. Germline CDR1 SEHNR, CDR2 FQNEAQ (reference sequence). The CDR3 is CASSSARMNTEAFF. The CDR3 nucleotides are TGTGCCAGCAGCTCAGCAAGAATGAACACTGAAGCTTTCTTT.

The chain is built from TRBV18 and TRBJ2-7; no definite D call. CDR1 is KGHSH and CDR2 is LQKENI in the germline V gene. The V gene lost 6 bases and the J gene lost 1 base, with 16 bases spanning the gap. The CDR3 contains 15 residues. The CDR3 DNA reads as TGTGCCAGCTCCCCCCCCGCAGTGGTTTCCTACGAGCAGTACTTC. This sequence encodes CASSPPAVVSYEQYF. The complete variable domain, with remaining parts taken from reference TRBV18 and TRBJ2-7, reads NAGVMQNPRHLVRRRGQEARLRCSPMKGHSHVYWYRQLPEEGLKFMVYLQKENIIDESGMPKERFSAEFPKEGPSILRIQQVVRGDSAAYFCASSPPAVVSYEQYFGPGTRLTVT.

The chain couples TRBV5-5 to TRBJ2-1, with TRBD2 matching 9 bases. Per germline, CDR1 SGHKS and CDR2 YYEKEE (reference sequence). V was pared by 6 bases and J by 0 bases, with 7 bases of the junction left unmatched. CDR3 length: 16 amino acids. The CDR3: CASNVNSGSSYNEQFF. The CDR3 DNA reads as TGTGCCAGCAACGTTAATAGCGGGAGCTCCTACAATGAGCAGTTCTTC.

The CDR3 nucleotides read TGCGCCAGCAAAGGCGAGCTAGGGGCAGATACGCAGTATTTT. It codes for CASKGELGADTQYF. V gene TRBV10-1 combines with J gene TRBJ2-3, with D perhaps matching TRBD1 (5 bases). Looked up from germline, CDR1 is WNHNN and CDR2 is SYGVQD (reference sequence). This CDR3 has 14 amino acids. V was clipped by 7 bases and J by 4 bases, with 15 bases between them.

Here the CDR3 reads CASSPILAFEQFF. CDR3 bases: TGTGCCAGCAGCCCAATCCTAGCCTTCGAGCAGTTCTTC. This chain links TRBV7-9 with TRBJ2-1; D might be TRBD2 (5 bases). V gave up 5 bases and J gave up 10 bases, with 15 bases separating them. The CDR3 sequence is 13 residues long. Germline V lookup: CDR1 SEHNR, CDR2 FQNEAQ (reference sequence).

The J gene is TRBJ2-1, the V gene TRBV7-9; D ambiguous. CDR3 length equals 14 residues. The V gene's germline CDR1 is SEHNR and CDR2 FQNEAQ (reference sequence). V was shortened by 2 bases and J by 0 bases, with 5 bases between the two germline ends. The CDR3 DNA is TGTGCCAGCAGCTTATCACCCTCCTACAATGAGCAGTTCTTC. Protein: CASSLSPSYNEQFF.

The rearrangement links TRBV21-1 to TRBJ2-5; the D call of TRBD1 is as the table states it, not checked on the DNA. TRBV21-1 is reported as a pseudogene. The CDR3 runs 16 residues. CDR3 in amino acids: CASSKVGQEKKETQYF. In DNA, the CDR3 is TGTGCCAGCAGCAAAGTGGGACAAGAAAAAAAAGAGACCCAGTACTTC.

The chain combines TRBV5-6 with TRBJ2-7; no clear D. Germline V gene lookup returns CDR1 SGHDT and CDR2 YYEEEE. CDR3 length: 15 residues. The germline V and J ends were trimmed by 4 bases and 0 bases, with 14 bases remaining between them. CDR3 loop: CASSQPGAISYEQYF. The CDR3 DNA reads TGTGCCAGCAGCCAGCCCGGTGCGATCTCCTACGAGCAGTACTTC.

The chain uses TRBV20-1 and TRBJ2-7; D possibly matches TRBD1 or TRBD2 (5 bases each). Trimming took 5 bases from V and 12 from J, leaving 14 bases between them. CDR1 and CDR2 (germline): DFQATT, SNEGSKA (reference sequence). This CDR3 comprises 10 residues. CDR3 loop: CSAQRGRLYF. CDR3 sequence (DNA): TGCAGTGCTCAACGGGGCAGACTGTACTTC.

CDR3 sequence (DNA): TGCGCCAGCAGCCGGGAGCGGGATCACGGGGAGCTGTTTTTT. Translation gives CASSRERDHGELFF. The gene calls are TRBV4-1 and TRBJ2-2; 7 positions agree with TRBD2. This CDR3 has 14 residues. Germline V CDR1 and CDR2: MGHRA, YSYEKL. V shed 4 bases, J shed 7 bases, and the junction held 6 bases outside the gene matches.

The CDR3 sequence is CASSDTVAALYGYTF. Written as DNA, the CDR3 is TGTGCCAGCAGTGATACTGTTGCAGCCCTTTATGGCTACACCTTC. This rearrangement joins TRBV2 to TRBJ1-2; D is unresolved. Between the trimmed V and J ends, which lost 3 bases and 5 bases, there was a span of 16 bases. Germline-derived CDR1 and CDR2 are SNHLY and FYNNEI. The CDR3 is 15 amino acids.

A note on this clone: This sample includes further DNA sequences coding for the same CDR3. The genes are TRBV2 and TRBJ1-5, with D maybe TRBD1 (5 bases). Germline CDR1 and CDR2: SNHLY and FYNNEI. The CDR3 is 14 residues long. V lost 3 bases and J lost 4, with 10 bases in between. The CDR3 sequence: CASSDRDRNQPQHF. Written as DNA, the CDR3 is TGTGCCAGCAGTGACCGGGACCGGAATCAGCCCCAGCATTTT.

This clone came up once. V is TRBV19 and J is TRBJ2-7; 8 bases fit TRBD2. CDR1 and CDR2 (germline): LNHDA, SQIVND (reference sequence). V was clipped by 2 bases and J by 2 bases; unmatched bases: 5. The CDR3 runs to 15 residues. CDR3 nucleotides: TGTGCCAGTAGTATATTTAGCGGGGACACCTACGAGCAGTACTTC. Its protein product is CASSIFSGDTYEQYF.

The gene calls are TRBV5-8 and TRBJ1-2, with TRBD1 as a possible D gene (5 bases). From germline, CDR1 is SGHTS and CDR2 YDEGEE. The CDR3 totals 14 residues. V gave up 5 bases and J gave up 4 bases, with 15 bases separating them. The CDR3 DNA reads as TGTGCCAGCAGGATGACCGGGGCGACCTATGGCTACACCTTC. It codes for CASRMTGATYGYTF.

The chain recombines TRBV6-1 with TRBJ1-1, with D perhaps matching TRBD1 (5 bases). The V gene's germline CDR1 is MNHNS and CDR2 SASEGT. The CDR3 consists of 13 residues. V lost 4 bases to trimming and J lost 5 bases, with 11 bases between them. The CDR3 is CASSGTGKTEAFF. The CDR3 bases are TGTGCCAGCAGTGGCACAGGAAAGACTGAAGCTTTCTTT.

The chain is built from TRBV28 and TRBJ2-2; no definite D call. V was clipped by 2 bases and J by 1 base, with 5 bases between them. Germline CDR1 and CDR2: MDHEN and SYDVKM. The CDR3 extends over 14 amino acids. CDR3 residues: CASSLVVNTGELFF. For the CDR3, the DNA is TGTGCCAGCAGTTTAGTTGTGAACACCGGGGAGCTGTTTTTT.

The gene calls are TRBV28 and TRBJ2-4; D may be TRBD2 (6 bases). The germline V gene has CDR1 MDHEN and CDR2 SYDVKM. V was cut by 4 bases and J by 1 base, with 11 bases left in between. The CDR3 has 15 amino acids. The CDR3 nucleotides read TGTGCCAGCAGTTCCCCTGGGGGGGCCAAAAACATTCAGTACTTC. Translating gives CASSSPGGAKNIQYF.

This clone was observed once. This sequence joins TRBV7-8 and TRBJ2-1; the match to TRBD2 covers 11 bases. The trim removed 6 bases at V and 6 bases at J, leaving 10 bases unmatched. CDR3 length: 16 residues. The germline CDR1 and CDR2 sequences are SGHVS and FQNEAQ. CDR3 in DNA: TGTGCCAGCAGTTTTATATTAGCGGGAGGGGGCAATGAGCAGTTCTTC. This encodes CASSFILAGGGNEQFF.

The CDR3 protein is CASSNRGGFYEQYF. The CDR3 nucleotides are TGTGCCAGCAGCAACCGCGGGGGATTCTACGAGCAGTACTTC. This chain links TRBV7-9 with TRBJ2-7; TRBD2 aligns across 7 bases. This CDR3 comprises 14 residues. Germline V gene sequence: CDR1 SEHNR, CDR2 FQNEAQ (reference sequence). The junction had 7 bases not matched to a gene; V was cut back by 5 bases and J by 3 bases.